One sample yielded the 6 T cell receptor beta chains listed below, sequenced in a study of a mutant IDH1 vaccine in newly diagnosed glioma. Time point given: week 23, last vaccination. Vaccinated patients received 300 ug of mutant IDH1 20-mer peptide per dose, with topical imiquimod. No antigen has been assigned to these receptors. Some clones are missing from TCRdb's copy, which holds only in-frame ones; the method was immunoSEQ multiplex PCR. The sample yields tens of thousands of clones, roughly 80% seen once. Sequencing was performed on PBMCs, taken from a glioma patient whose treatment included an IDH1 peptide vaccine. The receptor set was obtained from a man between 40 and 49 years old with glioma.

The CDR3, as DNA: TGTGCCAGCAGTGCCGGGACAGGGGGCGCCGGTCAGCCCCAGCATTTT. Its protein is CASSAGTGGAGQPQHF. The V gene is TRBV6-1, the J gene TRBJ1-5; 12 nucleotides agree with TRBD1. Germline CDR1 reads MNHNS; CDR2 reads SASEGT. Trimming removed 4 bases from V and 6 bases from J; junction bases left unmatched: 7. The CDR3 is 16 residues long.

J is TRBJ1-1 and V is TRBV18; 7 bases align to TRBD1. The length of the CDR3 is 14 residues. Germline lookup yields CDR1 KGHSH and CDR2 LQKENI. The J segment lost 6 bases and the V segment lost 0 bases, leaving 4 bases of the junction unmatched. The CDR3 sequence is CASSPPRTGAEAFF. CDR3 DNA: TGTGCCAGCTCACCACCGAGGACAGGCGCTGAAGCTTTCTTT. Based on the CDR3 plus reference TRBV18 and TRBJ1-1, the full variable domain is NAGVMQNPRHLVRRRGQEARLRCSPMKGHSHVYWYRQLPEEGLKFMVYLQKENIIDESGMPKERFSAEFPKEGPSILRIQQVVRGDSAAYFCASSPPRTGAEAFFGQGTRLTVV.

The rearrangement joins TRBV19 to TRBJ2-2, with TRBD1 as a possible D gene (6 bases). The CDR3 spans 15 residues. The V gene's germline CDR1 is LNHDA and CDR2 SQIVND (reference sequence). Trimming shortened V by 3 bases and J by 2 bases, and 10 bases separated the two germline ends. The CDR3 DNA reads as TGTGCCAGTAGTATGGGGGCAGCCAACACCGGGGAGCTGTTTTTT. This sequence encodes CASSMGAANTGELFF.

The CDR3 loop is CASSLTGNTGELFF. In DNA, the CDR3 is TGTGCCAGCAGCTTAACCGGTAACACCGGGGAGCTGTTTTTT. The chain recombines TRBV7-2 with TRBJ2-2, with unresolved D. The CDR3 is 14 amino acids. CDR1 is SGHTA, CDR2 FQGNSA, per germline. V lost 2 bases, J lost 2 bases, and 6 bases lay in between. Full variable domain (missing parts from reference TRBV7-2 and TRBJ2-2): GAGVSQSPSNKVTEKGKDVELRCDPISGHTALYWYRQSLGQGLEFLIYFQGNSAPDKSGLPSDRFSAERTGGSVSTLTIQRTQQEDSAVYLCASSLTGNTGELFFGEGSRLTVL.

The chain links TRBV5-6 to TRBJ1-1, with D possibly being TRBD1 (5 bases). The CDR3 extends over 14 amino acids. Germline CDR1 SGHDT, CDR2 YYEEEE. The V and J ends lost 4 bases and 10 bases respectively, with 20 bases between them. The CDR3 loop is CASSPAPLVGRAFF. The CDR3 bases are TGTGCCAGCAGCCCCGCCCCATTAGTGGGGCGAGCTTTCTTT.

CDR3 protein: CSVTGGVRSYEQYF. As DNA, the CDR3 is TGCAGCGTTACAGGGGGTGTAAGGTCCTACGAGCAGTACTTC. V usage is TRBV29-1 and J usage is TRBJ2-7; 8 bases map to TRBD1. The length of the CDR3 is 14 residues. Germline CDR1 is SQVTM and CDR2 is ANQGSEA. J was trimmed by 1 base and V by 5 bases; bases with no gene match: 7.